These 10 T cell receptor beta chains originate from one sample sequenced in a study of T cell responses to AZD1222 COVID-19 vaccine. Measured with immunoSEQ multiplex PCR; TCRdb has only the in-frame clones, and not every one. The sample holds around 50,000 clones, roughly 86% seen once. Material: peripheral blood, obtained on day 0 of AZD1222 vaccination. These receptors originate from an adult in good health.

This chain links TRBV5-8 with TRBJ1-2; 9 nucleotides match TRBD1. The CDR3 is 14 residues long. Trimming at V came to 6 bases and at J to 2 bases, leaving 5 bases not matched to a gene. Germline V lookup: CDR1 SGHTS, CDR2 YDEGEE. The CDR3 DNA sequence: TGTGCCAGCAATTCCGGGACAGGGAACTATGGCTACACCTTC. Translating gives CASNSGTGNYGYTF.

This clone was counted between two and nine times. This rearrangement joins TRBV7-3 to TRBJ1-2; 9 nucleotides agree with TRBD1. The germline V gene has CDR1 SGHTA and CDR2 FQGTGA. This CDR3 is built from 16 residues. The V and J ends lost 5 bases and 6 bases, in that order; junction bases with no gene match: 13. The CDR3 DNA is TGTGCCAGCAGCCTCGAACCGGGACAGGGATCCCATGGCTACACCTTC. Encoded protein: CASSLEPGQGSHGYTF.

The chain combines TRBV6-5 with TRBJ2-7; D unresolved. Germline values: CDR1 MNHEY, CDR2 SVGAGI. V was trimmed by 6 bases and J by 2 bases, leaving 11 bases between them. CDR3 length: 13 amino acids. The CDR3 coding sequence is TGTGCCAGCAGCGAGGATGGGGCCTACGAGCAGTACTTC. Translating gives CASSEDGAYEQYF.

This clone was observed once. V usage is TRBV28 and J usage is TRBJ2-1, with 12 bases that match TRBD2. V was pared by 11 bases and J by 2 bases, with 19 bases of the junction left unmatched. The CDR3 runs 19 residues. Germline loops: CDR1 MDHEN, CDR2 SYDVKM. This CDR3 reads CAGAPAGGTSGRPYNEQFF. The CDR3 nucleotides are TGTGCCGGAGCACCCGCAGGGGGCACTAGCGGGAGGCCCTACAATGAGCAGTTCTTC.

This clone occurred a few times. The chain joins TRBV28 to TRBJ1-5, with D possibly being TRBD1 (5 bases). The CDR3 has 15 amino acids. The germline CDR1 and CDR2 sequences are MDHEN and SYDVKM. Trimming took 6 bases from V and 4 from J, leaving 16 bases between them. The CDR3, as DNA: TGTGCCAGCAGCACGCCCGCGGGGCGAAATCAGCCCCAGCATTTT. Protein product: CASSTPAGRNQPQHF. The full variable domain, in which reference TRBV28 and TRBJ1-5 provide the parts outside the CDR3, is DVKVTQSSRYLVKRTGEKVFLECVQDMDHENMFWYRQDPGLGLRLIYFSYDVKMKEKGDIPEGYSVSREKKERFSLILESASTNQTSMYLCASSTPAGRNQPQHFGDGTRLSIL.

The V and J genes are TRBV5-1 and TRBJ2-3; D may be TRBD1 (5 bases). Trimming cost V 5 bases and J 3 bases, with 10 bases left between them. Germline V CDR1 and CDR2: SGHRS, YFSETQ. The CDR3 has 13 residues. The CDR3 DNA reads as TGCGCCAGCAGACAGGACCTGACAGATACGCAGTATTTT. As protein: CASRQDLTDTQYF.

The chain recombines TRBV3-1 (or the pseudogene TRBV3-2) with TRBJ2-5; TRBD1 aligns across 8 bases. The germline V gene encodes CDR1 LGHDT and CDR2 YNNKEL (reference sequence). The CDR3 extends over 18 amino acids. V lost 1 base to trimming and J lost 5 bases; unmatched junction nucleotides: 15. Here the CDR3 DNA reads TGTGCCAGCAGCCAAGCCGTCAGGGGGCGCAAATTGTGGGAGACCCAGTACTTC. It codes for CASSQAVRGRKLWETQYF.

The J gene is TRBJ2-7, the V gene TRBV19; D unresolved. CDR1 is LNHDA and CDR2 is SQIVND in the germline V gene (reference sequence). There are 13 residues in the CDR3. V lost 6 bases and J 0 bases, leaving 9 bases between the germline ends. CDR3 region: CASRRANSYEQYF. In DNA form, the CDR3 reads TGTGCCAGTAGACGAGCTAACTCCTACGAGCAGTACTTC.

This chain uses TRBV7-8 with TRBJ2-2; D is possibly TRBD1 (5 bases). CDR1 is SGHVS, CDR2 FQNEAQ, per germline. The CDR3 covers 17 residues. Trimming left V 6 bases short and J 5 bases short, with 22 bases between. The CDR3 loop reads CASRSFRVGPGTGELFF. The CDR3, as DNA: TGTGCCAGCAGATCCTTTCGTGTGGGGCCCGGGACCGGGGAGCTGTTTTTT.

The chain couples TRBV19 to TRBJ1-3; D gene unclear. Germline CDR1 and CDR2: LNHDA and SQIVND (reference sequence). The CDR3 sequence is 13 residues long. Trimming left V 9 bases short and J 0 bases short, with 9 bases between. CDR3 protein: CASVQISGNTIYF. The CDR3 coding sequence is TGTGCCAGCGTTCAGATCTCTGGAAACACCATATATTTT.